Below, 28 T cell receptor beta chains from the same sample are listed, as sequenced in a study of blood T cells in healthy people across ages. Next came a second PCR, run for about 6 to 11 cycles, which used a sample-barcoded 5' primer along with a J-beta primer mix. TCRdb re-analysed the 5' RACE reads in MiXCR, keeping a single row per CDR3 protein. The sample lists hundreds of thousands of distinct CDR3 sequences, 25% to 30% occurring once. Material for sequencing was blood. The origin of the receptors is an older woman in good health.

Turning to this clonotype: Since the CDR3 does not end with the conserved phenylalanine or tryptophan, this likely comes from a read error. This chain uses TRBV20-1 with TRBJ2-7; TRBD2 might be the D (6 bases). Between the trimmed V and J ends, which lost 3 bases and 7 bases, there was a span of 16 bases. The CDR3 covers 13 residues. Germline CDR1 and CDR2: DFQATT and SNEGSKA (reference sequence). The CDR3 DNA reads as TGCAGTGCTAGCCCCGGGACTTCGGGGGAGCAGTACCTC. Its protein product is CSASPGTSGEQYL.

This clonotype was detected a few times. The V and J genes are TRBV29-1 and TRBJ1-1; tentatively, D is TRBD1 (5 bases). Between the trimmed V and J ends, which lost 4 bases and 9 bases, there was a span of 15 bases. The germline V gene encodes CDR1 SQVTM and CDR2 ANQGSEA. The CDR3 length is 12 residues. The CDR3 DNA sequence: TGCAGCGTTGGGTGGCAGGGATCAAAAGCTTTCTTT. Its protein is CSVGWQGSKAFF.

The gene calls are TRBV4-1 and TRBJ2-5; D may match TRBD1 or TRBD2 (5 bases each). Trimming left V 4 bases short and J 4 bases short, with 19 bases between. CDR1 and CDR2 from the germline V gene are MGHRA and YSYEKL. CDR3 size: 16 residues. Here the CDR3 reads CASSPAPLPRGETQYF. For the CDR3, the DNA is TGCGCCAGCAGCCCTGCCCCACTACCGAGGGGAGAGACCCAGTACTTC.

In nucleotides, the CDR3 is TGTGCCAGCAGTTGGGACAGGGACTACGAGCAGTACTTC. Residues: CASSWDRDYEQYF. The gene calls are TRBV12-3 or TRBV12-4 and TRBJ2-7, with 9 bases fitting TRBD1. V shed 4 bases, J shed 3 bases, and the junction held 1 base outside the gene matches. The CDR3 covers 13 residues.

In its sample, this clonotype was seen a few times. V and J are TRBV20-1 and TRBJ2-6, with D unclear. CDR3 size: 15 residues. The V gene's germline CDR1 is DFQATT and CDR2 SNEGSKA (reference sequence). V gave up 0 bases and J gave up 2 bases, with 8 bases separating them. The CDR3 DNA is TGCAGTGCTAGAGATACCGTCCCTGGGGCCAACGTCCTGACTTTC. This codes for CSARDTVPGANVLTF.

This clonotype has a handful of counts. The chain carries TRBV3-1 and TRBJ1-6; a weak D match, TRBD1 (5 bases). The germline V gene has CDR1 LGHDT and CDR2 YNNKEL (reference sequence). CDR3 length: 16 amino acids. V was trimmed by 1 base and J by 10 bases, leaving 17 bases between them. The CDR3 protein is CASSQAGGGVRSPLHF. The DNA for the CDR3 is TGTGCCAGCAGCCAAGCAGGCGGGGGAGTAAGGTCACCCCTCCACTTT. Supplemented by reference TRBV3-1 and TRBJ1-6, the full variable domain reads DTAVSQTPKYLVTQMGNDKSIKCEQNLGHDTMYWYKQDSKKFLKIMFSYNNKELIINETVPNRFSPKSPDKAHLNLHINSLELGDSAVYFCASSQAGGGVRSPLHFGNGTRLTVT.

The rearrangement joins TRBV7-8 to TRBJ2-3; D unclear. This CDR3 is built from 13 residues. The ends were cut back, 1 base at V and 6 bases at J, with 8 bases in the middle. Germline V CDR1 and CDR2: SGHVS, FQNEAQ. The CDR3 DNA reads TGTGCCAGCAGCTTAGATTTGGGTGATACGCAGTATTTT. The encoded protein is CASSLDLGDTQYF. The full variable domain, completed using reference TRBV7-8 and TRBJ2-3, is GAGVSQSPRYKVAKRGQDVALRCDPISGHVSLFWYQQALGQGPEFLTYFQNEAQLDKSGLPSDRFFAERPEGSVSTLKIQRTQQEDSAVYLCASSLDLGDTQYFGPGTRLTVL.

This clonotype was detected ten times or more. The chain links TRBV20-1 to TRBJ1-6; 7 nucleotides match TRBD1. The ends lost 5 bases at V and 7 bases at J; junction bases unmatched: 5. Germline CDR1 and CDR2: DFQATT and SNEGSKA (reference sequence). The CDR3 covers 13 residues. This CDR3 reads CSARTGANSPLHF. Written as DNA, the CDR3 is TGCAGTGCTCGTACAGGGGCCAATTCACCCCTCCACTTT.

The J gene is TRBJ1-1, the V gene TRBV18, with D perhaps matching TRBD1 (6 bases). Trimming pared 3 bases from V and 5 bases from J, leaving 16 bases between. The CDR3 has 15 amino acids. Germline-derived CDR1 and CDR2 are KGHSH and LQKENI. CDR3 in DNA: TGTGCCAGCTCACCGATGTCAGGGGACGAGACTGAAGCTTTCTTT. Amino acid sequence: CASSPMSGDETEAFF.

The chain employs TRBV28 and TRBJ2-7; D uncertain. Per germline, CDR1 MDHEN and CDR2 SYDVKM. V was shortened by 4 bases and J by 7 bases, with 11 bases between the two germline ends. The CDR3 contains 12 residues. In DNA, the CDR3 is TGTGCCAGCAGTTATATGGGAAGTGAGCAGTACTTC. Translating it yields CASSYMGSEQYF. The complete variable domain, with remaining parts taken from reference TRBV28 and TRBJ2-7, reads DVKVTQSSRYLVKRTGEKVFLECVQDMDHENMFWYRQDPGLGLRLIYFSYDVKMKEKGDIPEGYSVSREKKERFSLILESASTNQTSMYLCASSYMGSEQYFGPGTRLTVT.

This clonotype has a handful of counts. The chain uses TRBV4-1 and TRBJ1-2, with D unresolved. CDR1 is MGHRA and CDR2 is YSYEKL in the germline V gene. This CDR3 has 14 amino acids. V was pared by 8 bases and J by 2 bases, with 15 bases between. The CDR3 reads CASAYPGNNYGYTF. The CDR3 bases are TGCGCCAGCGCTTATCCCGGGAACAACTATGGCTACACCTTC.

As regards this clonotype: A junction end diverges from the germline sequence, so it may reflect a read error. The chain combines TRBV7-7 with TRBJ2-5; D is perhaps TRBD1 (5 bases). CDR1 is SSHAT and CDR2 is FNYEAQ in the germline V gene (reference sequence). The CDR3 sequence is 14 residues long. The CDR3 loop is CASSLDRQQETQYF. The CDR3 DNA reads TGTGCTAGCAGCTTAGACCGACAGCAAGAGACCCAGTACTTC.

Only a few counts were recorded for this clonotype. The chain links TRBV3-1 to TRBJ2-5, with D possibly being TRBD1 (6 bases). V lost 3 bases and J 1 base, leaving 15 bases between the germline ends. This CDR3 spans 16 amino acids. Germline values: CDR1 LGHDT, CDR2 YNNKEL (reference sequence). In DNA form, the CDR3 reads TGTGCCAGCAGCCAGGTTAGAGGGGGTACCCAAGAGACCCAGTACTTC. Translated: CASSQVRGGTQETQYF.

There are a few counts of this clonotype. The V call is TRBV11-2, the J call TRBJ2-1; TRBD2 aligns across 8 bases. CDR1 is SGHAT and CDR2 is FQNNGV in the germline V gene. The CDR3 has 14 amino acids. The V segment lost 5 bases and the J segment 15 bases; nucleotides outside the gene matches: 15. The CDR3 is CASSPGTSGGWSFF. In DNA form, the CDR3 reads TGTGCCAGCAGCCCAGGTACTAGCGGAGGTTGGTCGTTCTTC.

This chain links TRBV12-5 with TRBJ2-7; the match to TRBD1 covers 7 bases. This CDR3 has 13 residues. Germline V lookup: CDR1 LGHNT, CDR2 FRNRAP. Trimming removed 5 bases from V and 2 bases from J; junction bases left unmatched: 3. The CDR3 region is CASGPTGPYEQYF. As DNA, the CDR3 is TGTGCTAGTGGTCCGACAGGGCCCTACGAGCAGTACTTC.

The V call is TRBV6-2 or TRBV6-3, the J call TRBJ1-4, with D possibly matching TRBD1 (5 bases). The CDR3 runs to 15 residues. Germline CDR1 is MNHEY and CDR2 is SVGEGT. V gave up 6 bases and J gave up 0 bases, with 11 bases separating them. CDR3 DNA: TGTGCCAGCAGACCTACAGGTTCAACTAATGAAAAACTGTTTTTT. Translation gives CASRPTGSTNEKLFF.

In this sample, this clonotype turned up a few times. V gene TRBV2 combines with J gene TRBJ2-3; TRBD1 is a possible D gene (7 bases). The CDR3 consists of 14 residues. Germline CDR1 is SNHLY and CDR2 is FYNNEI. The ends were cut back, 6 bases at V and 4 bases at J, with 14 bases in the middle. This CDR3 is CASSKGGGADTQYF. The DNA for the CDR3 is TGTGCCAGCAGCAAAGGAGGGGGCGCAGATACGCAGTATTTT. Full variable domain (rest looked up from reference TRBV2 and TRBJ2-3): EPEVTQTPSHQVTQMGQEVILRCVPISNHLYFYWYRQILGQKVEFLVSFYNNEISEKSEIFDDQFSVERPDGSNFTLKIRSTKLEDSAMYFCASSKGGGADTQYFGPGTRLTVL.

This clonotype occurred a few times. J is TRBJ2-7 and V is TRBV28, with 8 bases matching TRBD2. The germline V gene has CDR1 MDHEN and CDR2 SYDVKM. J gave up 6 bases and V 8 bases, and 15 bases lay outside the gene matches. The CDR3 spans 15 residues. CDR3 DNA sequence: TGTGCCAGCCCCTTGCCTGGGACTAGTGAAGCCGAGCAGTACTTC. Protein: CASPLPGTSEAEQYF.

This clonotype came up many times. A read error may explain this, as a much larger clone is one base away. The rearrangement joins TRBV7-2 to TRBJ2-5; TRBD2 matches at 9 bases. The CDR3 has 15 amino acids. Germline CDR1 is SGHTA and CDR2 is FQGNSA. The CDR3 here is CASSQQTSGKETQCF. CDR3 nucleotides: TGTGCCAGCAGCCAGCAGACTAGCGGAAAAGAGACCCAGTGCTTC.

V gene TRBV7-8 combines with J gene TRBJ1-1; D remains unclear. The CDR3 runs to 15 residues. Germline V gene lookup returns CDR1 SGHVS and CDR2 FQNEAQ. With 0 bases removed from V and 3 bases from J, the gap between germline ends came to 11 bases. The DNA of the CDR3 is TGTGCCAGCAGCTTAGCCGCTCGGAGGGACACTGAAGCTTTCTTT. Protein sequence: CASSLAARRDTEAFF. The entire variable domain, with the rest obtained from reference TRBV7-8 and TRBJ1-1, is as follows: GAGVSQSPRYKVAKRGQDVALRCDPISGHVSLFWYQQALGQGPEFLTYFQNEAQLDKSGLPSDRFFAERPEGSVSTLKIQRTQQEDSAVYLCASSLAARRDTEAFFGQGTRLTVV.

In this sample, this clonotype turned up a few times. The chain links TRBV7-9 to TRBJ2-1, with 9 bases aligning to TRBD2. This CDR3 region has 12 residues. CDR1 and CDR2 from the germline V gene are SEHNR and FQNEAQ (reference sequence). V lost 1 base, J lost 15 bases, and 4 bases stayed unmatched. The CDR3 nucleotides are TGTGCCAGCAGCTTAGTAGCGGGAGTGGTGTTCTTC. As protein: CASSLVAGVVFF.

The chain recombines TRBV7-3 with TRBJ2-1, with TRBD2 as a possible D gene (6 bases). CDR1 is SGHTA, CDR2 FQGTGA, per germline. The CDR3 contains 15 residues. Trimming shortened V by 5 bases and J by 4 bases, and 15 bases separated the two germline ends. The CDR3 DNA reads TGTGCCAGCAGCCCATCCCACGGGGGATACAATGAGCAGTTCTTC. Its protein is CASSPSHGGYNEQFF.

This sequence joins TRBV20-1 and TRBJ2-1; D not certain. Trimming removed 5 bases at V and 5 bases at J, with 22 bases between. The CDR3 extends over 16 amino acids. CDR1 is DFQATT, CDR2 SNEGSKA, per germline (reference sequence). CDR3 coding DNA: TGCAGTGCTGGAAAGAGGTCAGCGCGAACGGACAATGAGCAGTTCTTC. Protein product: CSAGKRSARTDNEQFF.

The sample holds a few counts of this clonotype. J is TRBJ2-4 and V is TRBV6-1; D uncertain. Per the germline V gene, CDR1 is MNHNS and CDR2 is SASEGT. This CDR3 comprises 12 residues. The germline V and J ends were trimmed by 6 bases and 5 bases, with 8 bases remaining between them. The CDR3 loop is CASSHNQNIQYF. For the CDR3, the DNA is TGTGCCAGCAGCCACAATCAAAACATTCAGTACTTC.

The chain has TRBV14 and TRBJ2-7; the D gene is possibly TRBD2 (6 bases). The CDR3 is 15 amino acids. V gave up 3 bases and J gave up 8 bases, with 20 bases separating them. CDR1 is SGHDN, CDR2 FVKESK, per germline. CDR3 nucleotides: TGTGCCAGCAGCCATAGGGGAGGCGCCGGCTATAAGCAGTACTTC. It codes for CASSHRGGAGYKQYF.

This clonotype has more than one count but fewer than ten. J is TRBJ1-4 and V is TRBV7-9; no clear D gene. V lost 5 bases, J lost 12 bases, and 10 bases lay in between. The germline gives CDR1 SEHNR, CDR2 FQNEAQ (reference sequence). This CDR3 contains 11 residues. The CDR3 DNA reads as TGTGCCAGCAGCCTCGAGGGAGAACTGTTTTTT. This sequence encodes CASSLEGELFF.

This chain joins TRBV11-2 and TRBJ2-1; D remains unclear. V dropped 5 bases and J dropped 8 bases, with 19 bases sitting between them. This CDR3 region has 15 residues. From germline, CDR1 is SGHAT and CDR2 FQNNGV. CDR3 region: CASSTWPERGDEQFF. CDR3 DNA sequence: TGTGCCAGCAGCACTTGGCCCGAGCGAGGAGATGAGCAGTTCTTC.

This clonotype was found many times. The chain combines TRBV5-1 with TRBJ2-5; 10 nucleotides agree with TRBD2. The V and J ends lost 7 bases and 3 bases, in that order; junction bases with no gene match: 9. This CDR3 comprises 15 residues. Germline CDR1 reads SGHRS; CDR2 reads YFSETQ. The CDR3 bases are TGCGCCAGCGGGAAGTCTGGACTAGCGGAAGAGACCCAGTACTTC. It encodes CASGKSGLAEETQYF.